The clone carrying this T cell receptor beta chain was counted between two and nine times. Method: immunoSEQ multiplex PCR; TCRdb's copy keeps in-frame clones and lacks some. The table lists about 2 million clones, 85% to 95% of them singletons. The CDR3 consists of 11 residues. Trimming left V 4 bases short and J 8 bases short, with 6 bases between. The V gene's germline CDR1 is ENHRY and CDR2 SYGVKD. These data belong to a study of shared clonotypes between healthy human individuals. The J gene is TRBJ1-3, the V gene TRBV10-3; TRBD1 might be the D (5 bases). The TCR was taken from a young man in good health. Sequenced input: naive CD4+ T cells sorted from blood. Subset noted: CD45RA+ positively selected. The CDR3 sequence is CAISAGDTIYF. The CDR3 DNA follows: TGTGCCATCAGTGCGGGGGACACCATATATTTT.